A single sample is the source of the 9 T cell receptor beta chains below, sequenced in a study of blood T cell repertoires in COVID-19 (dated by TCRdb to the early 2020s). The library relied on the immunoSEQ multiplex PCR assay. TCRdb obtained this table from immuneACCESS and retained in-frame rearrangements with V and J assigned. These tables miss some clones; where compared with another copy, unresolved V genes account for less than half of the shortfall, and the remainder is unexplained. In this sample the table shows approximately 100,000 clones, roughly 80% of which occur a single time. Roughly 4.4% of the sample goes to the ten largest clones. Sequencing was done on a sample of peripheral blood. These receptors came from a man aged 60 to 75 with acute or convalescent COVID-19.

This clone was detected only once. The V and J genes are TRBV28 and TRBJ1-5; D gene ambiguous. With 2 bases removed from V and 7 bases from J, the gap between germline ends came to 6 bases. The CDR3 length is 12 residues. CDR1 and CDR2 (germline): MDHEN, SYDVKM. Here the CDR3 DNA reads TGTGCCAGCAGTTTAAGCGACCAGCCCCAGCATTTT. It encodes CASSLSDQPQHF. Full variable domain (outside the CDR3, taken from reference TRBV28 and TRBJ1-5): DVKVTQSSRYLVKRTGEKVFLECVQDMDHENMFWYRQDPGLGLRLIYFSYDVKMKEKGDIPEGYSVSREKKERFSLILESASTNQTSMYLCASSLSDQPQHFGDGTRLSIL.

The rearrangement uses TRBV10-3 and TRBJ2-1; 10 nucleotides agree with TRBD2. The CDR3 loop spans 17 amino acids. Trimming cost V 2 bases and J 9 bases; bases outside gene matches: 13. Germline CDR1 and CDR2: ENHRY and SYGVKD. The CDR3 region is CAISELERGGQRIEQFF. DNA for the CDR3: TGTGCCATCAGTGAGCTCGAGCGGGGGGGGCAGCGGATTGAGCAGTTCTTC.

J is TRBJ1-4 and V is TRBV29-1; a possible D gene is TRBD1 (6 bases). V was clipped by 4 bases and J by 6 bases, with 12 bases between them. The CDR3 has 13 amino acids. Germline V CDR1 and CDR2: SQVTM, ANQGSEA. DNA for the CDR3: TGCAGCGTTGTTACTTGGACAGATGAAAAACTGTTTTTT. Amino acids: CSVVTWTDEKLFF.

The chain uses TRBV29-1 and TRBJ2-7; 16 nucleotides match TRBD2. The ends lost 5 bases at V and 7 bases at J; junction bases unmatched: 11. From germline, CDR1 is SQVTM and CDR2 ANQGSEA. The CDR3 runs to 16 residues. CDR3 region: CSVLTGTSGGAGEQYF. DNA for the CDR3: TGCAGCGTTCTCACCGGGACTAGCGGGGGGGCCGGTGAGCAGTACTTC.

V usage is TRBV11-3 and J usage is TRBJ1-1, with 12 bases fitting TRBD1. Germline trimming cut 1 base from V and 5 bases from J; bases unmatched to any gene: 11. CDR1 is SGHNT, CDR2 YENEEA, per germline. This CDR3 has 18 residues. The CDR3 nucleotides are TGTGCCAGCAGCTTAGGGGGACAGGGGGCGTCGGGGCGAACTGAAGCTTTCTTT. Protein product: CASSLGGQGASGRTEAFF.

The chain has TRBV12-3 or TRBV12-4 and TRBJ1-1; D unresolved. This CDR3 is 13 amino acids long. Trimming took 7 bases from V and 5 from J, leaving 14 bases between them. Written as DNA, the CDR3 is TGTGCCAGCACCCTGGTATCCGGGACTGAAGCTTTCTTT. Encoded protein: CASTLVSGTEAFF.

The chain recombines TRBV2 with TRBJ1-5; D is uncertain. The CDR3 runs 14 residues. Germline lookup yields CDR1 SNHLY and CDR2 FYNNEI. Trimming took 4 bases from V and 3 from J, leaving 10 bases between them. In DNA form, the CDR3 reads TGTGCCAGCAGTGGGTCGGGTCCCAATCAGCCCCAGCATTTT. It specifies CASSGSGPNQPQHF.

J is TRBJ2-7 and V is TRBV5-4, with TRBD1 identical over 9 bases. The junction had 4 bases not matched to a gene; V was cut back by 6 bases and J by 3 bases. The germline V gene has CDR1 SGHNT and CDR2 YYREEE (reference sequence). CDR3 length: 13 amino acids. Written as DNA, the CDR3 is TGTGCCAGCACCCGGGACAGGGTCTACGAGCAGTACTTC. Residues: CASTRDRVYEQYF. The whole variable domain, remainder taken from reference TRBV5-4 and TRBJ2-7, is ETGVTQSPTHLIKTRGQQVTLRCSSQSGHNTVSWYQQALGQGPQFIFQYYREEENGRGNFPPRFSGLQFPNYSSELNVNALELDDSALYLCASTRDRVYEQYFGPGTRLTVT.

The chain uses TRBV6-2 or TRBV6-3 and TRBJ1-1, with unresolved D. This CDR3 region has 18 residues. Germline V gene data show CDR1 as MNHEY and CDR2 as SVGEGT. V shed 4 bases and J shed 1 base, with 22 bases lying between them. DNA for the CDR3: TGTGCCAGCAGTTTTCAACTCGGGGTAGGTTTTGGGAACACTGAAGCTTTCTTT. It is translated as CASSFQLGVGFGNTEAFF.